These 8 T cell receptor beta chains came from one sample sequenced in a study of T cells in Graves' hyperthyroidism and ophthalmopathy. RNA transcripts gave rise to amplified TCR beta CDR3 regions. The TCR CDR3 first-round RT-PCR relied on the HTBI primer set. TCRdb analysed the multiplex PCR reads with MiXCR anew, one entry per CDR3 protein. The data show 500,000 to 650,000 distinct CDR3 sequences, 14% seen once. Source material: blood. Every receptor here comes from a middle-aged woman with Graves' hyperthyroidism.

This clonotype was seen ten or more times. The chain recombines TRBV6-1 with TRBJ2-7; 9 positions agree with TRBD2. The CDR3 totals 14 residues. The V gene's germline CDR1 is MNHNS and CDR2 SASEGT. Losses at the gene ends were 5 bases for V and 6 bases for J; bases not matched to a gene: 8. DNA for the CDR3: TGTGCCAGCAGTATTCTCGCGGGAGGGCCCGAGCAGTACTTC. Amino acid sequence: CASSILAGGPEQYF.

This clonotype occurred a few times. This sequence joins TRBV6-1 and TRBJ2-3; TRBD2 might be the D (7 bases). CDR1 and CDR2 (germline): MNHNS, SASEGT. Trimming left V 8 bases short and J 1 base short, with 13 bases between. The CDR3 loop spans 14 amino acids. CDR3 amino acids: CASVGGQGTDTQYF. The CDR3 DNA sequence: TGTGCCAGCGTGGGGGGGCAGGGCACAGATACGCAGTATTTT.

The sample holds a few counts of this clonotype. The rearrangement joins TRBV19 to TRBJ2-5, with a tentative D call TRBD2 (6 bases). CDR1 is LNHDA and CDR2 is SQIVND in the germline V gene (reference sequence). Trimming cost V 4 bases and J 1 base, with 10 bases left between them. This CDR3 is built from 14 residues. In DNA, the CDR3 is TGTGCCAGTAGTACCAGGGACTTCCAAGAGACCCAGTACTTC. This sequence encodes CASSTRDFQETQYF.

To note about this clonotype: This may come from a read error, since a much larger clone is one base off. The chain recombines TRBV19 with TRBJ1-5, with D possibly matching TRBD1 (5 bases). This CDR3 region has 17 residues. The germline V gene encodes CDR1 LNHDA and CDR2 SQIVND (reference sequence). The DNA of the CDR3 is TGTGCCAGTAGTATCGGGAGCGGGGCAGCTAGCAATCGGCCCCAGCATTTT. Translation: CASSIGSGAASNRPQHF.

The V call is TRBV11-1, the J call TRBJ2-1; 7 bases align to TRBD1. Germline V gene data show CDR1 as SGHAT and CDR2 as FQDESV (reference sequence). With V trimmed by 2 bases and J by 4 bases, 8 bases remained unmatched. The CDR3 contains 16 residues. Here the CDR3 reads CASSLTPGQQYNEQFF. DNA of the CDR3: TGTGCCAGCAGCTTAACTCCGGGACAGCAGTACAATGAGCAGTTCTTC.

This clonotype was counted only a few times. V gene TRBV3-1 combines with J gene TRBJ2-7; TRBD1 matches at 9 bases. The J segment lost 4 bases and the V segment lost 0 bases, leaving 4 bases of the junction unmatched. This CDR3 spans 15 amino acids. The germline V gene encodes CDR1 LGHDT and CDR2 YNNKEL (reference sequence). The CDR3 loop is CASSQDPGQGYEQYF. As DNA, the CDR3 is TGTGCCAGCAGCCAAGATCCCGGACAGGGGTACGAGCAGTACTTC.

This clonotype was seen a handful of times. The V call is TRBV20-1, the J call TRBJ2-2; 8 bases agree with TRBD2. The CDR3 runs 16 residues. From germline, CDR1 is DFQATT and CDR2 SNEGSKA (reference sequence). V shed 0 bases, J shed 6 bases, and the junction held 9 bases outside the gene matches. The CDR3, as DNA: TGCAGTGCTAGAGATCTGCGGGGGGCGACCGCCGGGGAGCTGTTTTTT. Amino acids: CSARDLRGATAGELFF.

The rearrangement uses TRBV28 and TRBJ2-7; TRBD2 matches at 15 bases. This CDR3 contains 19 residues. After removal of 5 bases from V and 4 bases from J, the junction contained 15 bases not matched to a gene. Germline loops: CDR1 MDHEN, CDR2 SYDVKM. The CDR3 protein is CASSPWTSGRAATEYEQYF. The CDR3 DNA follows: TGTGCCAGCAGTCCATGGACTAGCGGGAGGGCCGCAACGGAGTACGAGCAGTACTTC.